These 16 T cell receptor beta chains originate from one sample sequenced in a study of shared T cell receptors in the human thymus (dated by TCRdb to about 2021). Receptors were amplified or captured by the immunoSEQ multiplex PCR assay. Imported from immuneACCESS, the table was reduced by TCRdb to in-frame sequences with V and J called. These copies leave out some clones; in studies compared against another copy, an unresolved V gene accounts for under half, and the cause of the remainder is not known. The sample includes some 720,000 clones, with around 89% observed a single time. The ten largest clones add up to approximately 0.01% of the sample. These data are also associated with another study on human thymus T cells.

Sequencing used thymocytes. All receptors derive from a boy under two years old with a congenital heart defect. Donor details come from another sample of the same person, matched by shared clones.

The V gene is TRBV7-9, the J gene TRBJ2-3, with 9 nucleotides matching TRBD1. The CDR3 totals 16 residues. Trimming took 4 bases from V and 1 from J; bases not matched to a gene: 6. Germline CDR1 reads SEHNR; CDR2 reads FQNEAQ (reference sequence). The CDR3 here is CASSYRGPWGTDTQYF. The CDR3 DNA is TGTGCCAGCAGCTACAGGGGGCCTTGGGGCACAGATACGCAGTATTTT.

The chain joins TRBV5-6 to TRBJ2-1; 10 bases line up with TRBD2. The CDR3 sequence is 16 residues long. Germline loops: CDR1 SGHDT, CDR2 YYEEEE. After removal of 4 bases from V and 4 bases from J, the junction contained 8 bases not matched to a gene. CDR3 region: CASSPGLAGEYNEQFF. DNA of the CDR3: TGTGCCAGCAGCCCCGGGCTAGCGGGAGAATACAATGAGCAGTTCTTC.

This rearrangement joins TRBV4-2 to TRBJ2-7, with TRBD2 matching over 9 bases. After removal of 8 bases from V and 7 bases from J, the junction contained 6 bases not matched to a gene. This CDR3 spans 12 amino acids. Looked up from germline, CDR1 is LGHNA and CDR2 is YNFKEQ. CDR3 in amino acids: CASRGRVGEQYF. Written as DNA, the CDR3 is TGTGCCAGCCGCGGGAGGGTAGGGGAGCAGTACTTC.

This chain joins TRBV5-3 and TRBJ2-7, with a weak D call TRBD2 (6 bases). TRBV5-3 counts as an open reading frame of uncertain function. Trimming pared 4 bases from V and 5 bases from J, leaving 13 bases between. This CDR3 has 13 amino acids. The CDR3 spells CARSPRRGHEQYF. The CDR3 bases are TGTGCCAGAAGCCCGAGGAGGGGACACGAGCAGTACTTC.

The chain is built from TRBV7-2 and TRBJ2-7; no clear D gene. Trimming took off 3 bases at V and 7 bases at J, with 7 bases between the two ends. Germline CDR1 and CDR2: SGHTA and FQGNSA. The CDR3 consists of 11 residues. CDR3 in amino acids: CASSLPKEQYF. CDR3 coding DNA: TGTGCCAGCAGCTTGCCTAAGGAGCAGTACTTC.

This clone was seen only once. The chain is built from TRBV7-2 and TRBJ2-1; the match to TRBD2 covers 9 bases. CDR1 is SGHTA, CDR2 FQGNSA, per germline. The junction had 4 bases not matched to a gene; V was cut back by 5 bases and J by 2 bases. This CDR3 spans 15 amino acids. The CDR3 DNA follows: TGTGCCAGCAGCCTTAGCGGGGGACCCTACAATGAGCAGTTCTTC. Translation: CASSLSGGPYNEQFF.

This chain joins TRBV9 and TRBJ2-1; TRBD2 matches 9 bases. The CDR3 extends over 16 amino acids. The V gene end was trimmed by 0 bases and the J gene end by 7 bases; junction bases not matched to a gene: 8. Germline V CDR1 and CDR2: SGDLS, YYNGEE. The CDR3 here is CASSVEVLAGSNEQFF. Here the CDR3 DNA reads TGTGCCAGCAGCGTAGAAGTCCTAGCGGGGTCAAATGAGCAGTTCTTC. The full variable domain, its missing parts supplied by reference TRBV9 and TRBJ2-1, is DSGVTQTPKHLITATGQRVTLRCSPRSGDLSVYWYQQSLDQGLQFLIQYYNGEERAKGNILERFSAQQFPDLHSELNLSSLELGDSALYFCASSVEVLAGSNEQFFGPGTRLTVL.

The genes are TRBV5-8 and TRBJ2-2; TRBD2 aligns across 7 bases. The trim removed 5 bases at V and 5 bases at J, leaving 9 bases unmatched. There are 15 residues in the CDR3. Germline V gene sequence: CDR1 SGHTS, CDR2 YDEGEE. The CDR3 spells CASRELAPGTGELFF. CDR3 in DNA: TGTGCCAGCAGGGAACTAGCGCCGGGGACCGGGGAGCTGTTTTTT.

The rearrangement joins TRBV6-1 to TRBJ2-7, with D possibly matching TRBD2 (5 bases). V was trimmed by 4 bases and J by 3 bases, leaving 19 bases between them. From germline, CDR1 is MNHNS and CDR2 SASEGT. This CDR3 spans 16 amino acids. CDR3 sequence reads: CASSALRRGNSYEQYF. The CDR3 nucleotides are TGTGCCAGCAGTGCTTTGAGGAGAGGGAATAGCTACGAGCAGTACTTC.

The chain couples TRBV4-3 to TRBJ1-1; 10 bases match TRBD1. The length of the CDR3 is 17 residues. J gave up 9 bases and V 1 base, and 14 bases lay outside the gene matches. Germline V gene data show CDR1 as LGHNA and CDR2 as YSLEER. In DNA form, the CDR3 reads TGCGCCAGCAGCCAAGTTTTTGCGGGACAGGGGTTTGTCAAAGCTTTCTTT. It yields the protein CASSQVFAGQGFVKAFF.

The V call is TRBV7-2, the J call TRBJ2-2; the match to TRBD2 covers 8 bases. The junction had 8 bases not matched to a gene; V was cut back by 2 bases and J by 0 bases. The germline V gene has CDR1 SGHTA and CDR2 FQGNSA. The CDR3 spans 18 residues. CDR3 coding DNA: TGTGCCAGCAGCTTAAGACGGCTAGCGGGCCCGAACACCGGGGAGCTGTTTTTT. Encoded protein: CASSLRRLAGPNTGELFF.

The chain combines TRBV19 with TRBJ2-3; 7 nucleotides agree with TRBD2. This CDR3 is built from 13 residues. Germline CDR1 reads LNHDA; CDR2 reads SQIVND (reference sequence). J gave up 5 bases and V 10 bases, and 9 bases lay outside the gene matches. The CDR3 spells CATVGGIVDTQYF. As DNA, the CDR3 is TGTGCCACGGTGGGGGGGATTGTAGATACGCAGTATTTT. Supplemented by reference TRBV19 and TRBJ2-3, the full variable domain reads DGGITQSPKYLFRKEGQNVTLSCEQNLNHDAMYWYRQDPGQGLRLIYYSQIVNDFQKGDIAEGYSVSREKKESFPLTVTSAQKNPTAFYLCATVGGIVDTQYFGPGTRLTVL.

This clone has more than one count but fewer than ten. The chain has TRBV28 and TRBJ1-1; the D is unclear. This CDR3 comprises 18 residues. Trimming stripped 0 bases from V and 1 base from J, with 18 bases between. Germline V CDR1 and CDR2: MDHEN, SYDVKM. The CDR3 DNA is TGTGCCAGCAGTTTATGCCGCCGGGGTGCGGCAGGGAACACTGAAGCTTTCTTT. It encodes CASSLCRRGAAGNTEAFF.

The chain carries TRBV7-9 and TRBJ2-7; no clear D. This CDR3 has 16 amino acids. Germline-derived CDR1 and CDR2 are SEHNR and FQNEAQ (reference sequence). V shed 1 base and J shed 2 bases, with 15 bases lying between them. The CDR3 nucleotides are TGTGCCAGCAGCTTAGGGTGTGGAGCCAGCACCTACGAGCAGTACTTC. Protein: CASSLGCGASTYEQYF.

The V and J genes are TRBV29-1 and TRBJ2-1; 8 bases agree with TRBD2. The CDR3 contains 14 residues. CDR1 is SQVTM, CDR2 ANQGSEA, per germline. Trimming took 4 bases from V and 6 from J; bases not matched to a gene: 8. In DNA form, the CDR3 reads TGCAGCGTTGGTGCCGGGACTAGAGGCAATGAGCAGTTCTTC. It yields the protein CSVGAGTRGNEQFF.

The sample holds a few counts of this clone. V gene TRBV28 combines with J gene TRBJ1-2, with 7 bases identical to TRBD1. With 5 bases clipped from V and 8 bases from J, the junction kept 11 bases outside the gene matches. Germline V gene sequence: CDR1 MDHEN, CDR2 SYDVKM. The CDR3 loop spans 14 amino acids. The CDR3 DNA sequence: TGTGCCAGCAGTCTGGGACAGCGAGACGACGGCTACACCTTC. Encoded protein: CASSLGQRDDGYTF.